Included here is one T cell receptor (beta chain) sequence, with context. Its target is unknown. These data belong to a study of cytomegalovirus exposure and HLA in healthy donors. Study conclusions and caveats: A classifier reportedly called cytomegalovirus status with high sensitivity and specificity. TCR beta chains numbering some 160 were designated cytomegalovirus-associated. There were a few CMV-associated chains whose specificity for CMV antigens was confirmed in vitro.

Generated by immunoSEQ multiplex PCR, the TCRdb table keeps only in-frame clones and is missing some. The table has 90,000 to 140,000 clones, roughly 86% seen once. CDR1 and CDR2 from the germline V gene are SNHLY and FYNNEI. Losses at the gene ends were 5 bases for V and 8 bases for J; bases not matched to a gene: 8. The CDR3 consists of 13 residues. The sequenced material came from PBMCs. This chain connects TRBV2 to TRBJ1-2; TRBD1 agrees at 7 bases. The sequence came from a woman younger than 30 in good health and CMV-seropositive. As DNA, the CDR3 is TGTGCCAGCAGTAGGGACAGCCTGACGGGCTACACCTTC. Translating it yields CASSRDSLTGYTF.